This TCR beta chain appears in the sequencing data of a study of blood T cell repertoires in COVID-19. Study in general: Nucleic acid was either cDNA or gDNA, and it came from T cells, B-cell-depleted T cells, or PBMCs.

V lost 4 bases to trimming and J lost 2 bases; unmatched junction nucleotides: 3. This CDR3 has 14 residues. From germline, CDR1 is LNHDA and CDR2 SQIVND (reference sequence). Authors' methods: Estimates of nucleated cell counts were drawn from the amplification of reference gene primers. The data were produced by immunoSEQ multiplex PCR, yet TCRdb's version contains in-frame clones alone and is incomplete. V and J calls plus clone size are reproduced from that table; the DNA served to infer D and trimming. The repertoire includes about 49,000 clones, 75% to 85% of them detected once, and roughly 2.6% sits in the top ten. The table lists this clone with a few counts.

V is TRBV19 and J is TRBJ2-7; 9 nucleotides align to TRBD2. This receptor was taken from a woman aged 60-75 years with acute or convalescent COVID-19. Sequences were obtained from peripheral blood. The CDR3 loop reads CASSTKRGAYEQYF. The CDR3 coding sequence is TGTGCCAGTAGTACAAAGCGGGGGGCCTACGAGCAGTACTTC.